This TCR beta chain was identified in a study of CD8+ T cells in alopecia areata. Study at large: Treatment with tofacitinib (6 to 18 months) was followed by 6 months off drug. Notes on the study in general: The presence of one nonresponder keeps the tie between baseline CD8+ expansion and response uncertain.

cDNA reverse transcribed from extracted RNA served as the sequencing template. Assay used: immunoSEQ multiplex PCR; TCRdb lists only in-frame clones, some missing. Of about 92,000 clones in the sample, around 44% were seen once. As to this clone: Its antigen is unidentified.

Sample treatment: oral pan-JAK inhibitor, 5-10 mg twice daily. The CDR3 extends over 14 amino acids. Germline CDR1 SQVTM, CDR2 ANQGSEA. Trimming cost V 6 bases and J 4 bases; bases outside gene matches: 7. The specimen comprised CD8+ T cells sorted from blood, sampled at week 24, from a patient treated with tofacitinib. The receptor comes from a human donor with alopecia areata. V usage is TRBV29-1 and J usage is TRBJ2-2; TRBD1 matches at 8 bases. The CDR3 loop is CSVLGQARTGELFF. The CDR3 DNA reads TGCAGCGTCCTGGGACAGGCCCGCACCGGGGAGCTGTTTTTT.